Sequencing of this T cell receptor beta chain was carried out in a study of T cells in Graves' hyperthyroidism and ophthalmopathy. From germline, CDR1 is SGHNT and CDR2 YYREEE (reference sequence). This CDR3 region has 17 residues. J lost 8 bases, V lost 0 bases, and 7 bases had no gene match. It was uncontrolled infection, other autoimmune disease, pregnancy or lactation that excluded patients. This clonotype has only a few counts. Antigen unknown. Using RNA transcripts as the source, TCR beta CDR3 regions were amplified. RT-PCR in the first round (using the HTBI primer set) targeted the TCR CDR3. TCRdb passed the multiplex PCR reads through MiXCR, listing each CDR3 protein once. The table has hundreds of thousands of distinct CDR3 sequences, 15% to 20% seen once. Study outcomes and limitations: Before onset, ophthalmopathy was predicted by the model a median approximately 6.5 months earlier.

The chain has TRBV5-4 and TRBJ2-1; TRBD2 matches at 14 bases. The TCR was taken from a young woman with Graves' hyperthyroidism. The sample consisted of blood. CDR3 DNA sequence: TGTGCCAGCAGCTTGGGACTAGCGGGAGGGTACGGGGATGAGCAGTTCTTC. Residues: CASSLGLAGGYGDEQFF.